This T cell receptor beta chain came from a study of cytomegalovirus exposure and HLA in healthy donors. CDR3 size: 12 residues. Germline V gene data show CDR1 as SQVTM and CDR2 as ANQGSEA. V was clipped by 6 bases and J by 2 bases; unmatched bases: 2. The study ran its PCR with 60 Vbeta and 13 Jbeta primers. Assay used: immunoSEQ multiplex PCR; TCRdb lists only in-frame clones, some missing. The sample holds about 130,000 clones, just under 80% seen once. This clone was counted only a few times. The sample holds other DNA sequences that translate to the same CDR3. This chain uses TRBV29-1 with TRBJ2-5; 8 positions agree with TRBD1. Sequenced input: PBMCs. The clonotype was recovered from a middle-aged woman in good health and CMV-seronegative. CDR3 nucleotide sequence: TGCAGCGTCCGGACAGGGCAAGAGACCCAGTACTTC. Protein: CSVRTGQETQYF.